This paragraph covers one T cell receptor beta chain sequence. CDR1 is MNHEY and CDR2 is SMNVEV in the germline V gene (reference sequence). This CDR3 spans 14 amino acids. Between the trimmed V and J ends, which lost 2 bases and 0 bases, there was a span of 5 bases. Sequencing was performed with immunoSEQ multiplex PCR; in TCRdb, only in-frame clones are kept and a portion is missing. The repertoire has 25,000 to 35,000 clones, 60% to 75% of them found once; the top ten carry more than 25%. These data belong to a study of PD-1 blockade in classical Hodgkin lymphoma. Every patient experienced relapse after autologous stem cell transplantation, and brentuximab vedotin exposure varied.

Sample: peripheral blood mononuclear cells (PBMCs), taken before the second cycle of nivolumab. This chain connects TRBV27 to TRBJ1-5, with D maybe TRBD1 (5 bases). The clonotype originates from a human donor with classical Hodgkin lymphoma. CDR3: CASSLRGSNQPQHF. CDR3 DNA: TGTGCCAGCAGTTTAAGGGGTAGCAATCAGCCCCAGCATTTT.